The 15 T cell receptor beta chains listed next were all sequenced from one sample in a study of glioma-infiltrating T cells after dendritic cell vaccination. Time point specified: after dendritic cell vaccination, including at tumor progression/relapse. Libraries were prepared by immunoSEQ multiplex PCR; TCRdb keeps only in-frame clonotypes and omits some of them. The sample carries roughly 100,000 clones, around 89% recorded once. The starting material was blood, obtained after dendritic cell vaccination. The receptors stem from a human donor with glioblastoma.

V and J are TRBV18 and TRBJ1-5; TRBD1 agrees at 9 bases. This CDR3 contains 15 residues. In germline, CDR1 is KGHSH, CDR2 LQKENI. With 2 bases clipped from V and 6 bases from J, the junction kept 5 bases outside the gene matches. The CDR3 DNA reads TGTGCCAGCTCACCATCCGGGACAGGGATTCAGCCCCAGCATTTT. This sequence encodes CASSPSGTGIQPQHF.

This chain joins TRBV6-5 and TRBJ2-1; 7 bases map to TRBD2. The germline V gene encodes CDR1 MNHEY and CDR2 SVGAGI. V was clipped by 4 bases and J by 12 bases; unmatched bases: 9. CDR3 size: 13 residues. CDR3 protein: CASSSGLDSVQFF. CDR3 in DNA: TGTGCCAGCAGTTCCGGACTAGATAGTGTGCAGTTCTTC.

This clone occurred once. This rearrangement joins TRBV30 to TRBJ2-1, with 10 bases identical to TRBD2. The V and J ends lost 4 bases and 1 base, in that order; junction bases with no gene match: 7. Per germline, CDR1 GTSNPN and CDR2 SVGIG (reference sequence). The CDR3 totals 16 residues. The CDR3 sequence is CAWTLTSGYSYNEQFF. The CDR3 coding sequence is TGTGCCTGGACCCTGACTAGCGGGTATTCCTACAATGAGCAGTTCTTC.

This rearrangement joins TRBV7-8 to TRBJ2-2; D is ambiguous. Trimming pared 0 bases from V and 4 bases from J, leaving 15 bases between. In germline, CDR1 is SGHVS, CDR2 FQNEAQ. This CDR3 comprises 17 residues. The CDR3 region has the DNA TGTGCCAGCAGCTTAGCTTCTATAGCCGGTGGCACCGGGGAGCTGTTTTTT. This sequence encodes CASSLASIAGGTGELFF. Complete variable domain (other parts from reference TRBV7-8 and TRBJ2-2): GAGVSQSPRYKVAKRGQDVALRCDPISGHVSLFWYQQALGQGPEFLTYFQNEAQLDKSGLPSDRFFAERPEGSVSTLKIQRTQQEDSAVYLCASSLASIAGGTGELFFGEGSRLTVL.

CDR3 in amino acids: CASSQLTGTGLNQPQHF. The CDR3 nucleotides are TGCGCCAGCAGCCAACTTACCGGGACAGGGCTCAATCAGCCCCAGCATTTT. The chain carries TRBV4-1 and TRBJ1-5; 9 bases are shared with TRBD1. This CDR3 is 17 amino acids long. V dropped 2 bases and J dropped 3; count of bases not matched to a gene: 8. In germline, CDR1 is MGHRA, CDR2 YSYEKL.

The V and J genes are TRBV4-1 and TRBJ2-7, with TRBD2 identical over 9 bases. The V and J ends lost 1 base and 4 bases, in that order; junction bases with no gene match: 5. The germline CDR1 and CDR2 sequences are MGHRA and YSYEKL. This CDR3 is built from 15 residues. In DNA form, the CDR3 reads TGCGCCAGCAGCCAAGGGGGAGCGGGAGGTTACGAGCAGTACTTC. Protein product: CASSQGGAGGYEQYF.

The rearrangement uses TRBV27 and TRBJ2-4; no reliable D call. Deletions cut 5 bases from V and 10 bases from J, with 18 bases between. Germline V gene sequence: CDR1 MNHEY, CDR2 SMNVEV (reference sequence). The CDR3 is 14 residues long. The DNA for the CDR3 is TGTGCCAGCAGTAAAACAGAGCTCAATAGAATTCAGTACTTC. This codes for CASSKTELNRIQYF.

The chain employs TRBV11-2 and TRBJ2-7; D may be TRBD1 (6 bases). This CDR3 contains 13 residues. Trimming shortened V by 6 bases and J by 1 base, and 10 bases separated the two germline ends. Germline lookup yields CDR1 SGHAT and CDR2 FQNNGV. The CDR3 loop is CASSSGVSYEQYF. Written as DNA, the CDR3 is TGTGCCAGCAGTTCAGGGGTGTCCTACGAGCAGTACTTC.

The CDR3 sequence: CATSGQGVRIDEKLFF. The CDR3, as DNA: TGTGCCACCTCTGGACAGGGGGTACGGATAGATGAAAAACTGTTTTTT. This chain joins TRBV19 and TRBJ1-4; 10 bases agree with TRBD1. The trim removed 10 bases at V and 6 bases at J, leaving 14 bases unmatched. CDR1 LNHDA and CDR2 SQIVND come from the germline V gene (reference sequence). This CDR3 region has 16 residues.

The V call is TRBV2, the J call TRBJ2-5; a weak D match, TRBD1 (6 bases). The V gene lost 7 bases and the J gene lost 5 bases, with 11 bases spanning the gap. This CDR3 is 12 amino acids long. Germline V CDR1 and CDR2: SNHLY, FYNNEI. The DNA for the CDR3 is TGTGCCAGCACAGGGGACCTGGAGACCCAGTACTTC. This translates into CASTGDLETQYF.

The rearrangement joins TRBV5-1 to TRBJ1-2; TRBD1 matches 7 bases. CDR3 length equals 15 residues. Germline CDR1 is SGHRS and CDR2 is YFSETQ. J lost 8 bases, V lost 6 bases, and 16 bases had no gene match. The CDR3 nucleotides are TGCGCCAGCACCCCAGGGGGAACTGGCTCTTGGGGCTACACCTTC. This codes for CASTPGGTGSWGYTF. Looking up the rest from reference TRBV5-1 and TRBJ1-2 gives the full variable domain: KAGVTQTPRYLIKTRGQQVTLSCSPISGHRSVSWYQQTPGQGLQFLFEYFSETQRNKGNFPGRFSGRQFSNSRSEMNVSTLELGDSALYLCASTPGGTGSWGYTFGSGTRLTVV.

The chain has TRBV5-8 and TRBJ2-5; D might be TRBD2 (6 bases). The end of the DNA aligns better with TRBJ2-7, so the J call may be wrong. This CDR3 spans 15 amino acids. Germline V gene sequence: CDR1 SGHTS, CDR2 YDEGEE. The CDR3 bases are TGTGCCAGCAGCCCCCGGGGGATGAGCTCCTACGAGCAGTACTTC. Translating it yields CASSPRGMSSYEQYF.

This clone was recorded once. The chain employs TRBV18 and TRBJ1-4, with 9 bases fitting TRBD1. This CDR3 region has 15 residues. CDR1 and CDR2 (germline): KGHSH, LQKENI. Trimming removed 3 bases from V and 7 bases from J; junction bases left unmatched: 6. CDR3 region: CASSPQGTGPEKLFF. The CDR3 DNA reads as TGTGCCAGCTCACCCCAGGGGACAGGGCCTGAAAAACTGTTTTTT.

The chain joins TRBV5-1 to TRBJ2-7; TRBD2 agrees at 12 bases. The V gene's germline CDR1 is SGHRS and CDR2 YFSETQ. The V segment lost 4 bases and the J segment 6 bases; nucleotides outside the gene matches: 14. This CDR3 contains 17 residues. The CDR3 nucleotides read TGCGCCAGCAGCGCCGAGTTGGAGACTAGCGGGAGAGGCGAGCAGTACTTC. This sequence encodes CASSAELETSGRGEQYF.

CDR3 region: CASSLLAGAEQFF. CDR3 in DNA: TGTGCCAGCAGCTTACTAGCGGGGGCAGAGCAGTTCTTC. V gene TRBV11-1 combines with J gene TRBJ2-1, with 10 positions matching TRBD2. CDR3 length: 13 amino acids. Germline V gene data show CDR1 as SGHAT and CDR2 as FQDESV (reference sequence). V trimming: 2 bases; J trimming: 10 bases; junction bases outside the gene matches: 2.